The clone carrying this T cell receptor beta chain was seen a handful of times. The sample belongs to a study of T-cell reconstitution after alpha-beta-depleted transplantation in children. It was with unique molecular identifiers that the TCRbeta library was prepared. Via MiXCR, TCRdb re-called the PCR reads, giving one row per CDR3 protein. The sample records about 610,000 distinct CDR3 sequences, more than 9% being singletons. The CDR3 has 14 residues. The V end lost 2 bases, the J end lost 9 bases, and 14 bases lay between the germline ends. Per the germline V gene, CDR1 is MDHEN and CDR2 is SYDVKM.

The chain links TRBV28 to TRBJ2-1; a weak D match, TRBD1 (6 bases). This specimen consisted of PBMCs from the stem cell graft donor, obtained from the stem cell graft. The TCR was taken from a human donor who donated a stem cell graft to a child with acute myeloid leukemia. CDR3 sequence (DNA): TGTGCCAGCAGTTTAAGGCAGGGGAGCGGTGAGCAGTTCTTC. The encoded protein is CASSLRQGSGEQFF.